This T cell receptor (beta chain) was captured by sequencing in a study of T cell responses to AZD1222 COVID-19 vaccine. General observations from the study: Sampling that yielded the repertoires occurred only after the peak T cell response. CD4 TCRs covered the whole spike, strongest at regions 160-218 and 743-854.

Sequenced by immunoSEQ multiplex PCR; TCRdb stores in-frame clones only, minus some. This table holds tens of thousands of clones, roughly 88% found once. The ends lost 3 bases at V and 8 bases at J; junction bases unmatched: 7. The CDR3 sequence is 13 residues long. CDR1 and CDR2 from the germline V gene are SGHRS and YFSETQ. Only one count was recorded for this clone. The antigen remains undetermined. The chain links TRBV5-1 to TRBJ1-2, with 7 bases matching TRBD1. This TCR came from an adult in good health. The sequencing here drew on peripheral blood, taken on day 0 of AZD1222 vaccination. The CDR3 DNA reads as TGCGCCAGCAGCTCGGGACAGTTGTTCGGCTACACCTTC. It yields the protein CASSSGQLFGYTF.